What follows describes a single T cell receptor beta chain. The antigen is unknown. The germline CDR1 and CDR2 sequences are KGHDR and SFDVKD. The V and J ends lost 0 bases and 1 base, in that order; junction bases with no gene match: 6. The CDR3 runs to 17 residues. Newly diagnosed patients aged 18 to 65 had hyperthyroidism of under 2 months' duration. Diagnosis relied on clinical symptoms, serum thyroxine and TRAb, thyroid ultrasound and orbital computed tomography. PBMCs stemmed from around 10 ml fresh peripheral blood. The TCR beta CDR3 regions underwent amplification using RNA transcripts as the source. First-round RT-PCR targeting the TCR CDR3 was performed with the HTBI primer set. Each CDR3 protein is one row after TCRdb ran MiXCR on the multiplex PCR reads. The data contain about 400,000 distinct CDR3 sequences, 15% to 18% of them singletons. The data stem from a study of T cells in Graves' hyperthyroidism and ophthalmopathy. Study-wide findings and caveats: Ophthalmopathy prediction by the model preceded onset by a median roughly 6 months.

Sequenced: blood. The sequence came from a young woman with Graves' hyperthyroidism that later progressed to Graves' ophthalmopathy. The chain uses TRBV24-1 and TRBJ2-3, with 7 bases aligning to TRBD1. The CDR3 spells CATSDLRDSHGTDTQYF. CDR3 sequence (DNA): TGTGCCACCAGTGATTTGCGGGACAGCCACGGCACAGATACGCAGTATTTT.